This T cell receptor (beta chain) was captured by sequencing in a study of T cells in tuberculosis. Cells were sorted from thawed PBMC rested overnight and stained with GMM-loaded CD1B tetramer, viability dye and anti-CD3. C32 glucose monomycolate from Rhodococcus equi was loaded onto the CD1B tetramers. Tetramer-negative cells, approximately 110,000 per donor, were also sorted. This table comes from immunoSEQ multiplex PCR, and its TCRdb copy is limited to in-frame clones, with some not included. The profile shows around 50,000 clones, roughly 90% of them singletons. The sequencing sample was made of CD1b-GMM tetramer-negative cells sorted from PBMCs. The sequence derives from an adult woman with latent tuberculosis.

The CDR3 nucleotides read TGTGCCAGCAGCACACAGGGGAACACTGAAGCTTTCTTT. This encodes CASSTQGNTEAFF. The chain recombines TRBV14 with TRBJ1-1; tentative D call: TRBD1 (6 bases). Germline V gene data show CDR1 as SGHDN and CDR2 as FVKESK. V shed 5 bases and J shed 1 base, with 8 bases lying between them. The CDR3 is 13 amino acids.